These 5 T cell receptor beta chains originate from one sample sequenced in a study of T and B cells in COVID-19 patients. BIOMED2 TRB-A/B primer pools were used in multiplex TRB PCR. One entry per CDR3 protein, called by TCRdb with MiXCR from the multiplex PCR reads. The sample has roughly 2,300 distinct CDR3 sequences; approximately 25% are singletons. Each TRB amplification used roughly 230-550 ng of genomic DNA from blood. Sequencing was done on a sample of blood. These receptors were obtained from a human donor with active COVID-19.

This clonotype was counted between two and nine times. The genes are TRBV20-1 and TRBJ2-1, with 9 positions matching TRBD2. V lost 3 bases to trimming and J lost 2 bases; unmatched junction nucleotides: 2. The length of the CDR3 is 14 residues. The germline gives CDR1 DFQATT, CDR2 SNEGSKA (reference sequence). DNA for the CDR3: TGCAGTGCTAGGAGCGGGGGGACCTACAATGAGCAGTTCTTC. It encodes CSARSGGTYNEQFF.

This clonotype has more than one count but fewer than ten. Since a much larger clone is just one base distant, this may be a read error. CDR3 region: CASTRRVGEQFF. The CDR3 DNA reads TGTGCCAGTACCCGGAGGGTCGGTGAGCAGTTCTTC. The chain has TRBV19 and TRBJ2-1, with D possibly TRBD2 on 6 matching bases. With 7 bases removed from V and 9 bases from J, the gap between germline ends came to 13 bases. The CDR3 sequence is 12 residues long. Germline CDR1 and CDR2: LNHDA and SQIVND (reference sequence).

This sequence joins TRBV7-2 and TRBJ1-1; TRBD1 matches 7 bases. This CDR3 comprises 14 residues. After removal of 5 bases from V and 2 bases from J, the junction contained 5 bases not matched to a gene. CDR1 and CDR2 from the germline V gene are SGHTA and FQGNSA. The CDR3 nucleotides are TGTGCCAGCAGCCACGGGACAGCCAACACTGAAGCTTTCTTT. Translated, it gives CASSHGTANTEAFF.

The chain employs TRBV24-1 and TRBJ2-1; TRBD1 agrees at 9 bases. The CDR3 extends over 15 amino acids. After removal of 7 bases from V and 7 bases from J, the junction contained 10 bases not matched to a gene. Germline values: CDR1 KGHDR, CDR2 SFDVKD. This CDR3 reads CATSRPDRGGNEQFF. DNA of the CDR3: TGTGCCACCAGCCGACCGGACAGGGGAGGGAATGAGCAGTTCTTC.

By proportion, this clonotype is medium-sized. This chain connects TRBV6-1 to TRBJ1-1; perhaps TRBD1 as D (5 bases). Germline assignment: CDR1 MNHNS and CDR2 SASEGT. V was clipped by 3 bases and J by 4 bases, with 6 bases between them. The CDR3 length is 12 residues. CDR3 in amino acids: CASSDRVTEAFF. DNA for the CDR3: TGTGCCAGCAGTGACAGGGTCACTGAAGCTTTCTTT.